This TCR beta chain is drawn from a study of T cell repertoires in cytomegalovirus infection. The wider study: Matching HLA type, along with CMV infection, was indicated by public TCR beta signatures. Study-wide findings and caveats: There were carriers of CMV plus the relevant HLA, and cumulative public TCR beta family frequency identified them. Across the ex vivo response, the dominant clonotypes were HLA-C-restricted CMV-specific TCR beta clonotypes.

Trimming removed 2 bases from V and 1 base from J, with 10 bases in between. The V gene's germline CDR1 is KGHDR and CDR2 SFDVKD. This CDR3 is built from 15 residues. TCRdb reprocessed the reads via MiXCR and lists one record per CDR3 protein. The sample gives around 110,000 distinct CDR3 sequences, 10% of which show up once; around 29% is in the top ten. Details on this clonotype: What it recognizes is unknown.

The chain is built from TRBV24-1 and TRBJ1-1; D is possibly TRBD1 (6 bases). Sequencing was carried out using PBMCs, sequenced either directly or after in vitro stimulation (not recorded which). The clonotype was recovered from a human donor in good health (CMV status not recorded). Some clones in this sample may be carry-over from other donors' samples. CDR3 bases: TGTGCCACCAGTGATTCTGCCAGGGGGAACACTGAAGCTTTCTTT. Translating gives CATSDSARGNTEAFF.